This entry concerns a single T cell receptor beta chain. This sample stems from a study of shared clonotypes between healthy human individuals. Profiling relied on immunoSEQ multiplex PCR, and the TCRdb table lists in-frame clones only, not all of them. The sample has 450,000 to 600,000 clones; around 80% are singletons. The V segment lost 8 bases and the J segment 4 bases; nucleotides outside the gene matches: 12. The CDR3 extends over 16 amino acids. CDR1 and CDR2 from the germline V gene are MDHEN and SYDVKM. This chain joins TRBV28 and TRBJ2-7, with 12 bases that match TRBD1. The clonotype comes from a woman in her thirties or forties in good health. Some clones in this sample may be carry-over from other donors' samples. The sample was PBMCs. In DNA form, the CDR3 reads TGTGCCAGCCCCGGCCCGGGGGACAGGGGGCAATACGAGCAGTACTTC. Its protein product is CASPGPGDRGQYEQYF.